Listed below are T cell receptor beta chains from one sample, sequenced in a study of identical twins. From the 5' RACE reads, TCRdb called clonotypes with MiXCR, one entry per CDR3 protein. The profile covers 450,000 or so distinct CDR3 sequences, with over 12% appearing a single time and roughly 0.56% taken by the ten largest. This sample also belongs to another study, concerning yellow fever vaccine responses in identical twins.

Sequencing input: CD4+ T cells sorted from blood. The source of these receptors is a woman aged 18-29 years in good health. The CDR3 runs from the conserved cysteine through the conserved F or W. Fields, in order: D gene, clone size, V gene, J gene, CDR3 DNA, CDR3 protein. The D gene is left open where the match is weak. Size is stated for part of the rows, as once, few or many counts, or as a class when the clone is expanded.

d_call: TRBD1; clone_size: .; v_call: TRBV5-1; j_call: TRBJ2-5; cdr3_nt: TGCGCCAGCAGCAGGGGACAGCACGGCCCTCAAGAGACCCAGTACTTC; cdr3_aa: CASSRGQHGPQETQYF
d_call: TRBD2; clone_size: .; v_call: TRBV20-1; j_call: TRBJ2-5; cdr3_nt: TGCAGTGCCCCGGGACTCGGGGGGTGGTTGGCCCAGTACTTC; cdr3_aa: CSAPGLGGWLAQYF
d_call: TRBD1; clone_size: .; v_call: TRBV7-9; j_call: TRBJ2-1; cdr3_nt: TGTGCCAGCAGCCCAGCTCCGGGACAGAACGTCAATGAGCAGTTCTTC; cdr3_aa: CASSPAPGQNVNEQFF
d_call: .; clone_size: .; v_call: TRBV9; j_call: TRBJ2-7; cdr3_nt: TGTGCCAGCAGCGTAGAAGGGAGCTCCTACGAGCAGTACTTC; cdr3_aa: CASSVEGSSYEQYF
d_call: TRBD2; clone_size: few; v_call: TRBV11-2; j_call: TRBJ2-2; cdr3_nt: TGTGCCAGCAGCTCTGGGGGTAGCGGGGGGCGCGGGGAGCTGTTTTTT; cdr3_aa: CASSSGGSGGRGELFF
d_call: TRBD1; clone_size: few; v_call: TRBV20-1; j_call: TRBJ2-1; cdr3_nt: TGCAGTGCTAGTCCTTTAGGAGGGACAGGGAGCTCCTACAATGAGCAGTTCTTC; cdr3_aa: CSASPLGGTGSSYNEQFF
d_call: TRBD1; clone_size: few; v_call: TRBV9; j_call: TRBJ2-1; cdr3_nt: TGTGCCAGCAGCGTAAGACAGGGCCGGGAGCAGTTCTTC; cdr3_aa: CASSVRQGREQFF
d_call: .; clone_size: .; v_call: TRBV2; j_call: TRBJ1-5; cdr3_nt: TGTGCCAGCAGTGGACTAGGACAACAGCCCCAGCATTTT; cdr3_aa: CASSGLGQQPQHF
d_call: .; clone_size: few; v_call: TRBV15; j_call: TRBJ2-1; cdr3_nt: TGTGCCACCAGCAGAGATCTCGAAGTTAGGGAGCAGTTCTTC; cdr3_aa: CATSRDLEVREQFF
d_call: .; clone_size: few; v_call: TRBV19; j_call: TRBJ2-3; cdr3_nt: TGTGCCAGTAGAACAAACGCAGGCAATACGCAGTATTTT; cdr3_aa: CASRTNAGNTQYF
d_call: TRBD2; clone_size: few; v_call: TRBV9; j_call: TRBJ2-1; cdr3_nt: TGTGCCAGCGCAGCGGGGGGACAGCAGTTCTTC; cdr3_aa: CASAAGGQQFF
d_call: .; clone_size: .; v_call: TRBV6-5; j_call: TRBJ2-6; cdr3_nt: TGTGCCAGCAGTTACTCGTTGGGAACTGGGGCCAACGTCCTGACTTTC; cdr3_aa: CASSYSLGTGANVLTF
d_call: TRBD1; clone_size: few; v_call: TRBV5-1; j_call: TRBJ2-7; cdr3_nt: TGCGCCAGCAGCTTGGCGCAGGGGGTCTACGAGCAGTACTTC; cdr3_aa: CASSLAQGVYEQYF
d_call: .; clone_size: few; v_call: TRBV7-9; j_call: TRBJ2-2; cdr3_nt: TGTGCCAGCAGCTCCCGGGACTTCAGCCGGGAGCTGTTTTTT; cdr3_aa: CASSSRDFSRELFF
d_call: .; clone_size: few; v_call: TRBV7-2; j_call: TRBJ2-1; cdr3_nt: TGTGCCAGCAGCCTACGTCGAAGAGGTCTAGACAATGAGCAGTTCTTC; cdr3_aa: CASSLRRRGLDNEQFF
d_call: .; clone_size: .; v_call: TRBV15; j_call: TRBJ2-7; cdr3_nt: TGTGCCACCAGCTTCTCCCAGACGGGTCAAAGACACGAGCAGTACTTC; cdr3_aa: CATSFSQTGQRHEQYF
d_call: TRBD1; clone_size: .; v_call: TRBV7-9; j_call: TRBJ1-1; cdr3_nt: TGTGCCAGCAGCTTACGACAGGGGGTGTGGACTGAAGCTTTCTTT; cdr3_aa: CASSLRQGVWTEAFF
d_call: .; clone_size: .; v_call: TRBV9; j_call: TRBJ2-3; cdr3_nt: TGTGCCAGCAGCGTAGACTGGGGGTGGACAGATACGCAGTATTTT; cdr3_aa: CASSVDWGWTDTQYF
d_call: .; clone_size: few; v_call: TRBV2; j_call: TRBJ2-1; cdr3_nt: TGTGCCAGCTCGGGACTGTCGTACAATGAGCAGTTCTTC; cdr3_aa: CASSGLSYNEQFF
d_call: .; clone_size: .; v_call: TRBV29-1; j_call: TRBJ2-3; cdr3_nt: TGCAGCGTTGGGGTGACGGCAGATACGCAGTATTTT; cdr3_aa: CSVGVTADTQYF
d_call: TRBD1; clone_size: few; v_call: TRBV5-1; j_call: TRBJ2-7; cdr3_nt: TGCGCCAGCAGCGGGACAGGGAGCAGCGAGCAGTACTTC; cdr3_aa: CASSGTGSSEQYF
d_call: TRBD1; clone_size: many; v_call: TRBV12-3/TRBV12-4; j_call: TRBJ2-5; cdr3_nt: TGTGCCAGCAGTTTAAGGGGGCCGGAGACCCAGTACTTC; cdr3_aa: CASSLRGPETQYF
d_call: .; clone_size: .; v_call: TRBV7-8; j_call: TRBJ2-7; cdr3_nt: TGTGCCAGCAGCTTAGCCCAGCGGGTCTACGAGCAGTACTTC; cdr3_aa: CASSLAQRVYEQYF
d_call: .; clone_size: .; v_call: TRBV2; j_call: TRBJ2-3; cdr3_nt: TGTGCCAGCAGTGAGGTGCCCCGTTGGGGAGGAACAGATACGCAGTATTTT; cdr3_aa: CASSEVPRWGGTDTQYF
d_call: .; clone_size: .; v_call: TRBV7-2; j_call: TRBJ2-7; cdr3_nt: TGTGCCAGCAGCTTAGGTAACCCCCCCTACGAGCAGTACTTC; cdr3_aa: CASSLGNPPYEQYF
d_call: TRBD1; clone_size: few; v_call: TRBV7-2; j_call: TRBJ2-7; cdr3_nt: TGTGCCAGCAGCTTAGCCCCGGACAGGAGCTACGAGCAGTACTTC; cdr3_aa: CASSLAPDRSYEQYF
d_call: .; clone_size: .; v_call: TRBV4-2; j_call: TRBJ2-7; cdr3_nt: TGTGCCAGCAGCCAAGAGTGGACCAGTCCACCCTACGAGCAGTACTTC; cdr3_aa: CASSQEWTSPPYEQYF
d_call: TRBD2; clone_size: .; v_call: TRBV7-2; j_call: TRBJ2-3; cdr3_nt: TGTGCCAGCAGCTTTATGGGCGGGAGTCGCACAGATACGCAGTATTTT; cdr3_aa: CASSFMGGSRTDTQYF